These T cell receptor beta chains were read from a single sample in a study of control samples from healthy donors and cancer patients. Libraries were prepared by immunoSEQ multiplex PCR; TCRdb keeps only in-frame clonotypes and omits some of them. In the table there are under 70,000 clones, over 75% of which are singletons. Sequencing was carried out using PBMCs. These TCRs come from a woman in her fifties or sixties with colorectal cancer. CDR3s include the opening cysteine and the closing phenylalanine or tryptophan. D genes are given only for firm matches. Clone size is stated in some rows and not others, as once, few, many or a class when expanded.

v_call: TRBV28
d_call: -
clone_size: -
j_call: TRBJ1-4
cdr3_aa: CASSPVEATNEKLFF
cdr3_nt: TGTGCCAGCAGTCCAGTCGAAGCAACTAATGAAAAACTGTTTTTT

v_call: TRBV7-6
d_call: TRBD2
clone_size: -
j_call: TRBJ2-1
cdr3_aa: CASSSEVGLAGLFEQFF
cdr3_nt: TGTGCCAGCAGCTCCGAGGTGGGACTAGCGGGATTATTTGAGCAGTTCTTC

v_call: TRBV5-8
d_call: TRBD1
clone_size: -
j_call: TRBJ1-2
cdr3_aa: CASSLVARGSYGYTF
cdr3_nt: TGTGCCAGCAGCTTGGTGGCCAGGGGGTCCTATGGCTACACCTTC

v_call: TRBV10-3
d_call: -
clone_size: -
j_call: TRBJ1-2
cdr3_aa: CAISERQAPNYGYTF
cdr3_nt: TGTGCCATCAGTGAGAGACAGGCCCCTAACTATGGCTACACCTTC

v_call: TRBV28
d_call: -
clone_size: -
j_call: TRBJ1-4
cdr3_aa: CASSARGGGPGEKLFF
cdr3_nt: TGTGCCAGCAGTGCCCGAGGGGGGGGCCCGGGTGAAAAACTGTTTTTT

v_call: TRBV20-1
d_call: -
clone_size: -
j_call: TRBJ2-3
cdr3_aa: CSASDESTDTQYF
cdr3_nt: TGCAGTGCTAGTGATGAATCCACAGATACGCAGTATTTT

v_call: TRBV7-2
d_call: -
clone_size: once
j_call: TRBJ1-4
cdr3_aa: CASSWVNRDGEKLFF
cdr3_nt: TGTGCCAGCAGCTGGGTGAACCGGGACGGTGAAAAACTGTTTTTT

v_call: TRBV28
d_call: -
clone_size: -
j_call: TRBJ1-5
cdr3_aa: CASLTGPAQPQHF
cdr3_nt: TGTGCCAGCCTTACAGGTCCAGCACAGCCCCAGCATTTT

v_call: TRBV5-1
d_call: TRBD1
clone_size: -
j_call: TRBJ1-1
cdr3_aa: CASSGGTANTEAFF
cdr3_nt: TGCGCCAGCAGCGGAGGGACAGCCAACACTGAAGCTTTCTTT

v_call: TRBV28
d_call: -
clone_size: -
j_call: TRBJ1-2
cdr3_aa: CASSLGGHYGYTF
cdr3_nt: TGTGCCAGCAGTTTGGGCGGCCACTATGGCTACACCTTC

v_call: TRBV7-3
d_call: -
clone_size: -
j_call: TRBJ2-2
cdr3_aa: CASSTPGTGELFF
cdr3_nt: TGTGCCAGCAGCACACCCGGGACCGGGGAGCTGTTTTTT

v_call: TRBV5-6
d_call: TRBD1
clone_size: -
j_call: TRBJ2-5
cdr3_aa: CASSFVTGEETQYF
cdr3_nt: TGTGCCAGCAGCTTCGTAACAGGGGAGGAGACCCAGTACTTC

v_call: TRBV7-2
d_call: -
clone_size: -
j_call: TRBJ1-2
cdr3_aa: CASSLSRWDYGYTF
cdr3_nt: TGTGCCAGCAGCTTGTCGCGCTGGGACTATGGCTACACCTTC

v_call: TRBV6-1
d_call: -
clone_size: -
j_call: TRBJ2-5
cdr3_aa: CASSEPGIKTQYF
cdr3_nt: TGTGCCAGCAGTGAACCCGGGATAAAGACCCAGTACTTC

v_call: TRBV20-1
d_call: -
clone_size: -
j_call: TRBJ1-2
cdr3_aa: CSASGGGWTYGYTF
cdr3_nt: TGCAGTGCTAGTGGGGGGGGATGGACCTATGGCTACACCTTC

v_call: TRBV7-3
d_call: -
clone_size: -
j_call: TRBJ1-5
cdr3_aa: CASSLSSNQPQHF
cdr3_nt: TGTGCCAGCAGCTTGTCAAGCAATCAGCCCCAGCATTTT

v_call: TRBV11-2
d_call: -
clone_size: -
j_call: TRBJ1-4
cdr3_aa: CASSREWDTREKLFF
cdr3_nt: TGTGCCAGCAGCCGAGAGTGGGACACCCGGGAAAAACTGTTTTTT

v_call: TRBV7-2
d_call: -
clone_size: -
j_call: TRBJ2-1
cdr3_aa: CASSLTGTNYNEQFF
cdr3_nt: TGTGCCAGCAGCTTAACAGGGACAAACTACAATGAGCAGTTCTTC

v_call: TRBV7-9
d_call: -
clone_size: once
j_call: TRBJ1-2
cdr3_aa: CASPLPGDYGYTF
cdr3_nt: TGTGCCAGCCCCCTCCCAGGGGACTATGGCTACACCTTC

v_call: TRBV7-2
d_call: -
clone_size: -
j_call: TRBJ2-7
cdr3_aa: CASSWWGRGEFGEQYF
cdr3_nt: TGTGCCAGCAGCTGGTGGGGCCGCGGCGAGTTCGGCGAGCAGTACTTC

v_call: TRBV10-3
d_call: -
clone_size: once
j_call: TRBJ2-2
cdr3_aa: CAISPLTFANTGELFF
cdr3_nt: TGTGCCATCAGTCCCCTGACTTTTGCGAACACCGGGGAGCTGTTTTTT

v_call: TRBV6-5
d_call: TRBD1
clone_size: -
j_call: TRBJ2-2
cdr3_aa: CASSPRQGYTGELFF
cdr3_nt: TGTGCCAGCAGTCCTAGACAGGGCTACACCGGGGAGCTGTTTTTT

v_call: TRBV11-2
d_call: -
clone_size: -
j_call: TRBJ2-7
cdr3_aa: CASSLGVSYEQYF
cdr3_nt: TGTGCCAGCAGCTTAGGCGTCAGCTACGAGCAGTACTTC

v_call: TRBV3-1/TRBV3-2
d_call: -
clone_size: -
j_call: TRBJ1-3
cdr3_aa: CASSQVGPLAGNTIYF
cdr3_nt: TGTGCCAGCAGCCAAGTAGGCCCACTCGCTGGAAACACCATATATTTT

v_call: TRBV5-1
d_call: -
clone_size: -
j_call: TRBJ1-5
cdr3_aa: CASSLFRGGQPQHF
cdr3_nt: TGCGCCAGCAGCTTGTTCCGGGGCGGCCAGCCCCAGCATTTT

v_call: TRBV13
d_call: TRBD2
clone_size: -
j_call: TRBJ2-1
cdr3_aa: CASSLGRTSVNEQFF
cdr3_nt: TGTGCCAGCAGCTTAGGCCGGACTAGCGTCAATGAGCAGTTCTTC

v_call: TRBV9
d_call: -
clone_size: -
j_call: TRBJ1-3
cdr3_aa: CASSVTAIGNTIYF
cdr3_nt: TGTGCCAGCAGCGTAACGGCCATTGGAAACACCATATATTTT

v_call: TRBV15
d_call: TRBD2
clone_size: -
j_call: TRBJ2-5
cdr3_aa: CATSRERRGEETQYF
cdr3_nt: TGTGCCACCAGCAGAGAACGCCGGGGGGAAGAGACCCAGTACTTC

v_call: TRBV6-1
d_call: -
clone_size: -
j_call: TRBJ2-3
cdr3_aa: CASSDSISTSTDTQYF
cdr3_nt: TGTGCCAGCAGTGATTCTATTTCGACTAGCACAGATACGCAGTATTTT